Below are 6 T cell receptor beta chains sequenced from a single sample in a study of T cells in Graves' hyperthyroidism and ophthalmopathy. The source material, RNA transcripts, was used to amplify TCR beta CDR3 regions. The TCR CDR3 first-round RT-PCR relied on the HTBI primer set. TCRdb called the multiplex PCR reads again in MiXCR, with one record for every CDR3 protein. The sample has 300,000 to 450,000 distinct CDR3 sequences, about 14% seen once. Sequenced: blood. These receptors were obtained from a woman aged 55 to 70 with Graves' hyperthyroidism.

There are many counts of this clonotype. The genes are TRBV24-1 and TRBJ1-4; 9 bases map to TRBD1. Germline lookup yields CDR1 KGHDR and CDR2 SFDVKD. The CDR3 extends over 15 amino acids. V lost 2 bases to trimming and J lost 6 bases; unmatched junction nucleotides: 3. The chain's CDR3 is CATSDSRTGDEKLFF. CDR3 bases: TGTGCCACCAGTGATTCCAGGACAGGGGATGAAAAACTGTTTTTT.

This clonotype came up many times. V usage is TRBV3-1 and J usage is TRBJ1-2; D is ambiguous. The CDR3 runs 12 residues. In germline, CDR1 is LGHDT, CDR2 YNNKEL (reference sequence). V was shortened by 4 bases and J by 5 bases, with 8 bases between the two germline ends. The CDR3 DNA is TGTGCCAGCAGCCCCCGAGGATATGGCTACACCTTC. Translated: CASSPRGYGYTF.

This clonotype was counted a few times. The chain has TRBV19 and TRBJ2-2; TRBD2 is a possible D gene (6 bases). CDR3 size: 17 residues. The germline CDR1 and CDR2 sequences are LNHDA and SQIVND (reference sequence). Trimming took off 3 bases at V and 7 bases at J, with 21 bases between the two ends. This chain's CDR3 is CASSMVVGPRRDGELFF. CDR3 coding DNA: TGTGCCAGTAGTATGGTCGTTGGACCTAGGAGGGACGGGGAGCTGTTTTTT.

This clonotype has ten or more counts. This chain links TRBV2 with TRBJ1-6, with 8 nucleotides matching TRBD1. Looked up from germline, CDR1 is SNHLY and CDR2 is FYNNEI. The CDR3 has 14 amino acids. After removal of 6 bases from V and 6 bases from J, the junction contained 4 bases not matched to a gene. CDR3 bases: TGTGCCAGCAGGGTAGACAGGGGTAATTCACCCCTCCACTTT. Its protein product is CASRVDRGNSPLHF.

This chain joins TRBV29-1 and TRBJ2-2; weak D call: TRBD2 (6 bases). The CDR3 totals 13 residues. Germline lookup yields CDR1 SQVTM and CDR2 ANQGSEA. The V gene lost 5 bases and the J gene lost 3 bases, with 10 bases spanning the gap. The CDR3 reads CSVPWGDTGELFF. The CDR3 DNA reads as TGCAGCGTTCCGTGGGGGGACACCGGGGAGCTGTTTTTT.

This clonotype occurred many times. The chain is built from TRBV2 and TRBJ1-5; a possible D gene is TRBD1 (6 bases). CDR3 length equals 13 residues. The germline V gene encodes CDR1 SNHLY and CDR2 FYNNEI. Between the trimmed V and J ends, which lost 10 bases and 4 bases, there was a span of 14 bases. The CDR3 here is CAIKLGANQPQHF. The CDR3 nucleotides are TGTGCCATCAAGCTGGGGGCAAATCAGCCCCAGCATTTT.